A single sample gave rise to the 16 T cell receptor beta chains below, sequenced in a study of T cells after yellow fever vaccination. MiXCR, applied by TCRdb to the 5' RACE reads, yields one record per CDR3 protein. Counted here are 500,000 to 650,000 distinct CDR3 sequences, about 13% occurring once; the ten biggest clones make up roughly 13%. The sequences come from PBMCs, collected on the day of the yellow fever booster vaccination. The origin of the receptors is a man aged 25-45 years who received the YFV17D yellow fever vaccine.

The chain carries TRBV14 and TRBJ2-2; tentatively, D is TRBD1 (6 bases). The V end lost 5 bases, the J end lost 6 bases, and 13 bases lay between the germline ends. The germline gives CDR1 SGHDN, CDR2 FVKESK. The CDR3 has 14 amino acids. The CDR3 protein is CASSAQGVAGELFF. DNA of the CDR3: TGTGCCAGCAGCGCACAGGGTGTGGCCGGGGAGCTGTTTTTT.

This clonotype showed up just a few times. The gene calls are TRBV28 and TRBJ2-7; D unresolved. Trimming removed 8 bases at V and 3 bases at J, with 14 bases between. The CDR3 loop spans 13 amino acids. In germline, CDR1 is MDHEN, CDR2 SYDVKM. CDR3 in amino acids: CASVGLSFYEQYF. CDR3 nucleotides: TGTGCCAGCGTGGGCCTGTCGTTCTACGAGCAGTACTTC.

This clonotype came up a few times. The chain couples TRBV29-1 to TRBJ2-5; D is ambiguous. Trimming removed 5 bases at V and 1 base at J, with 8 bases between. This CDR3 has 12 residues. CDR1 is SQVTM, CDR2 ANQGSEA, per germline. CDR3 in DNA: TGCAGCGTTCTACCCGGCCAAGAGACCCAGTACTTC. It codes for CSVLPGQETQYF.

The chain uses TRBV20-1 and TRBJ2-1, with 15 positions matching TRBD2. This CDR3 has 14 amino acids. V lost 6 bases, J lost 7 bases, and 4 bases stayed unmatched. Germline V CDR1 and CDR2: DFQATT, SNEGSKA (reference sequence). The CDR3 loop reads CSAHGTSGRNEQFF. CDR3 nucleotide sequence: TGCAGTGCACACGGGACTAGCGGGAGGAATGAGCAGTTCTTC.

There are many counts of this clonotype. The chain employs TRBV7-8 and TRBJ2-3; D might be TRBD1 or TRBD2, each matching 6 bases. Germline V lookup: CDR1 SGHVS, CDR2 FQNEAQ. CDR3 size: 16 residues. Trimming took 2 bases from V and 2 from J, leaving 14 bases between them. The CDR3 sequence is CASSLTLAGHTDTQYF. DNA for the CDR3: TGTGCCAGCAGCTTAACCCTTGCGGGACACACAGATACGCAGTATTTT.

The rearrangement joins TRBV7-2 to TRBJ2-7; the D gene is possibly TRBD1 (6 bases). Germline lookup yields CDR1 SGHTA and CDR2 FQGNSA. The CDR3 length is 18 residues. Trimming shortened V by 0 bases and J by 3 bases, and 21 bases separated the two germline ends. This chain's CDR3 is CASSLASERQATLYEQYF. In nucleotides, the CDR3 is TGTGCCAGCAGCTTAGCTTCAGAGAGACAGGCGACCCTCTACGAGCAGTACTTC.

This clonotype was seen more than once but under ten times. This sequence joins TRBV12-3 or TRBV12-4 and TRBJ1-2; the match to TRBD1 covers 9 bases. There are 15 residues in the CDR3. V lost 5 bases, J lost 7 bases, and 11 bases stayed unmatched. CDR3 loop: CASSPGTGSYSGYTF. The CDR3 nucleotides read TGTGCCAGCAGTCCAGGGACAGGGAGCTACTCTGGCTACACCTTC.

The rearrangement links TRBV29-1 to TRBJ2-1; D assignment may be TRBD1 or TRBD2 (5 bases each). The CDR3 consists of 12 residues. Deletions cut 8 bases from V and 1 base from J, with 9 bases between. Germline-derived CDR1 and CDR2 are SQVTM and ANQGSEA. CDR3 in DNA: TGCAGCCTGGGGGTGTCCTACAATGAGCAGTTCTTC. Amino acid sequence: CSLGVSYNEQFF.

This clonotype was seen a few times. One end of the junction is discordant with germline, which a read error may explain. This rearrangement joins TRBV7-7 to TRBJ2-5, with 15 positions matching TRBD2. This CDR3 comprises 18 residues. CDR1 and CDR2 (germline): SSHAT, FNYEAQ (reference sequence). CDR3: CASSSGLAGGDFQETQYF. The CDR3 DNA sequence: TGTGCTAGCAGCTCAGGACTAGCGGGAGGGGATTTCCAAGAGACCCAGTACTTC.

This clonotype has a handful of counts. V usage is TRBV7-2 and J usage is TRBJ2-3; 7 bases align to TRBD2. Germline V CDR1 and CDR2: SGHTA, FQGNSA. The CDR3 spans 14 residues. The trim removed 2 bases at V and 4 bases at J, leaving 3 bases unmatched. The CDR3 nucleotides are TGTGCCAGCAGCTTAATGGCGGGAGCAGATACGCAGTATTTT. Protein product: CASSLMAGADTQYF.

In its sample, this clonotype was seen a few times. V and J are TRBV3-1 and TRBJ2-5; 7 bases map to TRBD2. The V and J ends lost 2 bases and 7 bases, in that order; junction bases with no gene match: 13. The CDR3 extends over 16 amino acids. Germline loops: CDR1 LGHDT, CDR2 YNNKEL (reference sequence). CDR3 loop: CASSQISGDLPRTQYF. In nucleotides, the CDR3 is TGTGCCAGCAGCCAAATAAGCGGGGACCTCCCACGGACCCAGTACTTC.

This clonotype was counted many times. The chain couples TRBV3-1 to TRBJ2-3; D remains ambiguous. CDR3 size: 13 residues. The germline V and J ends were trimmed by 1 base and 7 bases, with 9 bases remaining between them. Germline CDR1 and CDR2: LGHDT and YNNKEL (reference sequence). The CDR3: CASSQGGIYTQYF. Here the CDR3 DNA reads TGTGCCAGCAGCCAAGGAGGAATATATACGCAGTATTTT.

This clonotype was seen many times. The V and J genes are TRBV6-6 and TRBJ2-5; 7 nucleotides align to TRBD2. From germline, CDR1 is MNHNY and CDR2 SVGAGI (reference sequence). J lost 2 bases, V lost 5 bases, and 2 bases had no gene match. This CDR3 contains 13 residues. The CDR3 nucleotides read TGTGCCAGCAGTCTAGCGGAACAAGAGACCCAGTACTTC. As protein: CASSLAEQETQYF.

This clonotype appeared a few times. This chain connects TRBV19 to TRBJ2-5, with 10 nucleotides matching TRBD2. CDR3 length: 15 amino acids. With 6 bases clipped from V and 2 bases from J, the junction kept 6 bases outside the gene matches. The germline V gene has CDR1 LNHDA and CDR2 SQIVND (reference sequence). CDR3 region: CASRTTSGAQETQYF. The CDR3 nucleotides read TGTGCCAGTAGGACCACTAGCGGGGCTCAAGAGACCCAGTACTTC. Supplemented by reference TRBV19 and TRBJ2-5, the full variable domain reads DGGITQSPKYLFRKEGQNVTLSCEQNLNHDAMYWYRQDPGQGLRLIYYSQIVNDFQKGDIAEGYSVSREKKESFPLTVTSAQKNPTAFYLCASRTTSGAQETQYFGPGTRLLVL.

The V and J genes are TRBV3-1 and TRBJ1-5; 7 bases are shared with TRBD1. From germline, CDR1 is LGHDT and CDR2 YNNKEL (reference sequence). V dropped 2 bases and J dropped 6; count of bases not matched to a gene: 4. The CDR3 covers 14 residues. CDR3 sequence: CASSQRQGSQPQHF. The CDR3 coding sequence is TGTGCCAGCAGCCAACGACAGGGCAGTCAGCCCCAGCATTTT.

This clonotype has at least ten counts. This chain links TRBV18 with TRBJ2-7, with a possible D match to TRBD2 (5 bases). This CDR3 region has 13 residues. V was clipped by 3 bases and J by 0 bases, with 6 bases between them. Germline V CDR1 and CDR2: KGHSH, LQKENI. CDR3 nucleotides: TGTGCCAGCTCACCGGGAGACTCCTACGAGCAGTACTTC. Translation gives CASSPGDSYEQYF.